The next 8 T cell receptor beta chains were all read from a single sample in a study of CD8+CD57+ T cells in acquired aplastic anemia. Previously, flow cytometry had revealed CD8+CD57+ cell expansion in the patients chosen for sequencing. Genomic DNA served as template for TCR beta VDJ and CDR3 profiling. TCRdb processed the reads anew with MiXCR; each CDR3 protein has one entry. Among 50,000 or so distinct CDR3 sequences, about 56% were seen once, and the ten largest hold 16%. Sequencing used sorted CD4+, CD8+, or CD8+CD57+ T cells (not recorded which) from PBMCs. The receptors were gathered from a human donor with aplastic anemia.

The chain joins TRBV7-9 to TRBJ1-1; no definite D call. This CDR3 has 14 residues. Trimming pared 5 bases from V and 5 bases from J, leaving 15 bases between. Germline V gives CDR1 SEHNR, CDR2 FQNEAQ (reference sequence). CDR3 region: CASSPKGSSTEAFF. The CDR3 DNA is TGTGCCAGCAGCCCCAAGGGCAGTAGTACTGAAGCTTTCTTT.

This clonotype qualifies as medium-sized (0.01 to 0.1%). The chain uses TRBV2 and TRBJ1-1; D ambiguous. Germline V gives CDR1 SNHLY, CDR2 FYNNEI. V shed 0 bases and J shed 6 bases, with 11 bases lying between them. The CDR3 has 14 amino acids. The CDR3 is CASSEAGTSSEAFF. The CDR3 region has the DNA TGTGCCAGCAGTGAAGCAGGAACGAGTTCTGAAGCTTTCTTT.

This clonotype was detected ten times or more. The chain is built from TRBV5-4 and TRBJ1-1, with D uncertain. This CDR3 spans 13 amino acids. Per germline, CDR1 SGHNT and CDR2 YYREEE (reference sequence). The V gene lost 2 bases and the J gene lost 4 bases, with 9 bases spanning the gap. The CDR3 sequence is CASSFKGGTEAFF. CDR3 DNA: TGTGCCAGCAGCTTTAAGGGAGGCACTGAAGCTTTCTTT.

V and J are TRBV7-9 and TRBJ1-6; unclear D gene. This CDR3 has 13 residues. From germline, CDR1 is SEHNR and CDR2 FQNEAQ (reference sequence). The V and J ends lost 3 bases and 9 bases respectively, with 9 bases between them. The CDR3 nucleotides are TGTGCCAGCAGCTTTGATCTGAGTTCACCCCTCCACTTT. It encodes CASSFDLSSPLHF.

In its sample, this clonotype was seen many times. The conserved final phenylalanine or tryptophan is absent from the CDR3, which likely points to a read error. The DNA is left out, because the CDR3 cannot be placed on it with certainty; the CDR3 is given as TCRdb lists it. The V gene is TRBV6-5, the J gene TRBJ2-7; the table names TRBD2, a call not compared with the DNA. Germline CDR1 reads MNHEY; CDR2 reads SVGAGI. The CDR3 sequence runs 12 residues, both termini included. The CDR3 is CASSYPPGPVVT.

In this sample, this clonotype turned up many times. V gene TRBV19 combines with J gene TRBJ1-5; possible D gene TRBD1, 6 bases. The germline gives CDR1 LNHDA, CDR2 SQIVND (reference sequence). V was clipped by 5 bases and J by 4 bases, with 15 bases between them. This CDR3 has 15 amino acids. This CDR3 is CASSPSGGPNQPQHF. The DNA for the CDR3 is TGTGCCAGTAGTCCTTCCGGGGGCCCTAATCAGCCCCAGCATTTT.

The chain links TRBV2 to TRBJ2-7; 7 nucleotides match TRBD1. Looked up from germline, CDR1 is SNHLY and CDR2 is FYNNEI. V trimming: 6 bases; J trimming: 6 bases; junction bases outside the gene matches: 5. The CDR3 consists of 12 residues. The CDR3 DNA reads TGTGCCAGCAGGACAGACAGGGCCGAGCAGTACTTC. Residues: CASRTDRAEQYF.

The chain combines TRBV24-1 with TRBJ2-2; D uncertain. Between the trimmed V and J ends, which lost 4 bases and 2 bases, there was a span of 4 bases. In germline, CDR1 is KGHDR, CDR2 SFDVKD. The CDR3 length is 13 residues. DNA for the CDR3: TGTGCCACCAGTGAGTTTAACACCGGGGAGCTGTTTTTT. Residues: CATSEFNTGELFF.